The 26 T cell receptor beta chains below come from one sample, sequenced in a study of T cell changes during pregnancy in multiple sclerosis. Generated by immunoSEQ multiplex PCR, the TCRdb table keeps only in-frame clones and is missing some. Of 40,000 or so clones listed, over 80% were seen once; the top ten hold less than 0.55%. The source material was CD4+ T cells from peripheral blood mononuclear cells, sampled in the third trimester of pregnancy. The receptors here all came from a female donor in good health, enrolled as a control in a pregnancy study.

This clone was counted a few times. V gene TRBV18 combines with J gene TRBJ2-5, with D tentatively TRBD2 (5 bases). CDR3 length: 14 amino acids. From germline, CDR1 is KGHSH and CDR2 LQKENI. Trimming stripped 6 bases from V and 2 bases from J, with 13 bases between. The CDR3 DNA reads TGTGCCAGCTCTCCCGGACTGATACAAGAGACCCAGTACTTC. Amino acid sequence: CASSPGLIQETQYF.

This chain joins TRBV6-6 and TRBJ2-5; a weak D match, TRBD1 (5 bases). The CDR3 has 15 amino acids. Between the trimmed V and J ends, which lost 0 bases and 1 base, there was a span of 9 bases. Looked up from germline, CDR1 is MNHNY and CDR2 is SVGAGI (reference sequence). The CDR3 region is CASSYSTGLQETQYF. The CDR3 DNA sequence: TGTGCCAGCAGTTACTCTACAGGTCTCCAAGAGACCCAGTACTTC.

The chain is built from TRBV29-1 and TRBJ2-7; maybe TRBD2 (5 bases). Trimming removed 1 base at V and 0 bases at J, with 7 bases between. Germline CDR1 and CDR2: SQVTM and ANQGSEA. This CDR3 spans 13 amino acids. CDR3 sequence reads: CSVEVAGSYEQYF. In DNA, the CDR3 is TGCAGCGTTGAAGTGGCGGGCTCCTACGAGCAGTACTTC.

The CDR3 sequence: CASSLTGLTGSNQPQHF. The CDR3 DNA is TGTGCCAGCAGTTTAACCGGACTTACCGGGAGCAATCAGCCCCAGCATTTT. The chain links TRBV28 to TRBJ1-5; no definite D call. Germline V gene data show CDR1 as MDHEN and CDR2 as SYDVKM. V lost 2 bases, J lost 1 base, and 15 bases lay in between. This CDR3 contains 17 residues.

This chain connects TRBV14 to TRBJ1-2; D is undetermined. CDR3 length: 13 amino acids. CDR1 is SGHDN and CDR2 is FVKESK in the germline V gene. The V gene lost 5 bases and the J gene lost 5 bases, with 12 bases spanning the gap. As DNA, the CDR3 is TGTGCCAGCAGCGAAGGAACCAGATATGGCTACACCTTC. This codes for CASSEGTRYGYTF. The entire variable domain, with the rest obtained from reference TRBV14 and TRBJ1-2, is as follows: EAGVTQFPSHSVIEKGQTVTLRCDPISGHDNLYWYRRVMGKEIKFLLHFVKESKQDESGMPNNRFLAERTGGTYSTLKVQPAELEDSGVYFCASSEGTRYGYTFGSGTRLTVV.

The chain links TRBV2 to TRBJ2-7; 9 bases line up with TRBD1. V was pared by 7 bases and J by 6 bases, with 10 bases of the junction left unmatched. The CDR3 runs to 14 residues. The germline V gene encodes CDR1 SNHLY and CDR2 FYNNEI. The CDR3 DNA reads as TGTGCCAGCACGGGACAGGGAACTTTTGGCGAGCAGTACTTC. Its translation is CASTGQGTFGEQYF.

The chain recombines TRBV7-8 with TRBJ2-5; TRBD1 matches 12 bases. Per the germline V gene, CDR1 is SGHVS and CDR2 is FQNEAQ. The CDR3 has 16 amino acids. The trim removed 4 bases at V and 5 bases at J, leaving 8 bases unmatched. CDR3 nucleotide sequence: TGTGCCAGCAGCTCCACGGGACAGGGGGCGAGGGAGACCCAGTACTTC. This translates into CASSSTGQGARETQYF.

The rearrangement links TRBV28 to TRBJ2-7; 7 nucleotides match TRBD2. Germline V CDR1 and CDR2: MDHEN, SYDVKM. V was clipped by 6 bases and J by 6 bases; unmatched bases: 11. This CDR3 comprises 14 residues. CDR3 loop: CASSWTSRGGEQYF. DNA for the CDR3: TGTGCCAGCAGCTGGACTAGTAGGGGTGGCGAGCAGTACTTC.

The genes are TRBV5-4 and TRBJ2-3; 8 bases map to TRBD1. In germline, CDR1 is SGHNT, CDR2 YYREEE (reference sequence). Germline trimming cut 4 bases from V and 2 bases from J; bases unmatched to any gene: 9. This CDR3 comprises 16 residues. The CDR3 sequence: CASSRGRTGNTDTQYF. As DNA, the CDR3 is TGTGCCAGCAGCCGGGGGAGGACAGGGAACACAGATACGCAGTATTTT.

V and J are TRBV7-2 and TRBJ1-2; TRBD1 matches 9 bases. J gave up 4 bases and V 5 bases, and 5 bases lay outside the gene matches. Germline values: CDR1 SGHTA, CDR2 FQGNSA. This CDR3 comprises 14 residues. This CDR3 is CASSTLQGAYGYTF. Written as DNA, the CDR3 is TGTGCCAGCAGCACACTACAGGGGGCCTATGGCTACACCTTC. The variable domain in full, completed from reference TRBV7-2 and TRBJ1-2, reads GAGVSQSPSNKVTEKGKDVELRCDPISGHTALYWYRQSLGQGLEFLIYFQGNSAPDKSGLPSDRFSAERTGGSVSTLTIQRTQQEDSAVYLCASSTLQGAYGYTFGSGTRLTVV.

The sample holds one count of this clone. The chain is built from TRBV2 and TRBJ1-3; D not resolved. Germline V gives CDR1 SNHLY, CDR2 FYNNEI. This CDR3 spans 16 amino acids. V was cut by 6 bases and J by 1 base, with 16 bases left in between. The CDR3 DNA follows: TGTGCCAGCAGCTTTTACGGACTTGCATCTGGAAACACCATATATTTT. This sequence encodes CASSFYGLASGNTIYF. The variable domain in full, completed from reference TRBV2 and TRBJ1-3, reads EPEVTQTPSHQVTQMGQEVILRCVPISNHLYFYWYRQILGQKVEFLVSFYNNEISEKSEIFDDQFSVERPDGSNFTLKIRSTKLEDSAMYFCASSFYGLASGNTIYFGEGSWLTVV.

The chain couples TRBV5-1 to TRBJ2-1; tentative D call: TRBD2 (6 bases). The CDR3 is 16 residues long. V dropped 5 bases and J dropped 2 bases, with 17 bases sitting between them. Germline-derived CDR1 and CDR2 are SGHRS and YFSETQ. CDR3 loop: CASRSAGTLAYNEQFF. Here the CDR3 DNA reads TGCGCCAGCAGATCAGCAGGGACTCTTGCCTACAATGAGCAGTTCTTC.

The chain employs TRBV6-5 and TRBJ2-3; weak D call: TRBD1 (5 bases). The CDR3 spans 16 residues. Germline V CDR1 and CDR2: MNHEY, SVGAGI. Trimming stripped 0 bases from V and 3 bases from J, with 13 bases between. The CDR3 spells CASSYSNFPGTDTQYF. The CDR3 DNA follows: TGTGCCAGCAGTTACTCGAACTTCCCAGGGACAGATACGCAGTATTTT.

The rearrangement joins TRBV5-4 to TRBJ1-2, with TRBD1 matching over 7 bases. J gave up 8 bases and V 4 bases, and 8 bases lay outside the gene matches. Germline CDR1 and CDR2: SGHNT and YYREEE (reference sequence). CDR3 length: 13 amino acids. CDR3 nucleotide sequence: TGTGCCAGCAGCCACCCGACAGGGATCGGCTACACCTTC. This codes for CASSHPTGIGYTF.

This chain connects TRBV5-1 to TRBJ2-1, with TRBD2 matching over 9 bases. V was pared by 5 bases and J by 0 bases, with 0 bases of the junction left unmatched. The CDR3 is 14 residues long. Germline V lookup: CDR1 SGHRS, CDR2 YFSETQ. This CDR3 reads CASSSGSSYNEQFF. DNA for the CDR3: TGCGCCAGCAGTAGCGGGAGCTCCTACAATGAGCAGTTCTTC.

V gene TRBV9 combines with J gene TRBJ2-1; TRBD2 aligns across 8 bases. Germline CDR1 SGDLS, CDR2 YYNGEE. The CDR3 loop spans 15 amino acids. Trimming removed 2 bases from V and 3 bases from J; junction bases left unmatched: 4. CDR3 loop: CASSVGGRSYNEQFF. CDR3 DNA: TGTGCCAGCAGCGTGGGCGGGAGGAGCTACAATGAGCAGTTCTTC.

The V call is TRBV5-1, the J call TRBJ2-1; 9 bases agree with TRBD2. V was clipped by 4 bases and J by 10 bases; unmatched bases: 12. This CDR3 is built from 15 residues. Germline CDR1 is SGHRS and CDR2 is YFSETQ. DNA of the CDR3: TGCGCCAGCAGCGCACAAGCCGGGACTAGCAGCGAGCAGTTCTTC. Amino acids: CASSAQAGTSSEQFF.

CDR3 DNA sequence: TGTGCCAGCAGGAAAGGGGCCAGCACCGGCTACGAGCAGTACTTC. It is translated as CASRKGASTGYEQYF. The chain is built from TRBV27 and TRBJ2-7; TRBD1 might be the D (5 bases). The CDR3 loop spans 15 amino acids. The V end lost 6 bases, the J end lost 3 bases, and 18 bases lay between the germline ends. The germline V gene has CDR1 MNHEY and CDR2 SMNVEV (reference sequence).

This chain links TRBV7-2 with TRBJ2-3, with a weak D call TRBD2 (6 bases). The CDR3 consists of 16 residues. Deletions cut 1 base from V and 1 base from J, with 12 bases between. Germline V gene data show CDR1 as SGHTA and CDR2 as FQGNSA. In DNA form, the CDR3 reads TGTGCCAGCAGCTTAGGATTGGGAGGTGGCACAGATACGCAGTATTTT. Translating it yields CASSLGLGGGTDTQYF.

V usage is TRBV18 and J usage is TRBJ2-3; D perhaps matches TRBD2 (5 bases). The germline V and J ends were trimmed by 0 bases and 4 bases, with 8 bases remaining between them. In germline, CDR1 is KGHSH, CDR2 LQKENI. CDR3 length: 14 residues. The CDR3 is CASSPPGEPDTQYF. The CDR3 nucleotides read TGTGCCAGCTCACCACCCGGGGAACCAGATACGCAGTATTTT.

This clone was found a few times. This chain links TRBV5-3 with TRBJ1-5; TRBD1 agrees at 7 bases. TRBV5-3 is annotated as an ORF whose role is uncertain. The CDR3 spans 12 residues. V dropped 0 bases and J dropped 11; count of bases not matched to a gene: 2. The chain's CDR3 is CARSLEGTAQHF. The DNA for the CDR3 is TGTGCCAGAAGCTTGGAAGGGACAGCCCAGCATTTT.

V is TRBV25-1 and J is TRBJ2-3; the D gene is possibly TRBD2 (6 bases). V lost 7 bases and J 1 base, leaving 15 bases between the germline ends. This CDR3 has 15 residues. CDR1 is MGHDK, CDR2 SYGVNS, per germline. CDR3: CASTPNWRGTDTQYF. The CDR3 DNA reads as TGTGCCAGCACCCCTAATTGGAGGGGCACAGATACGCAGTATTTT.

This sequence joins TRBV19 and TRBJ1-5; D perhaps matches TRBD1 (6 bases). The CDR3 has 13 amino acids. The V end was cut by 7 bases, the J end by 5 bases, with 12 bases between. Germline V gene data show CDR1 as LNHDA and CDR2 as SQIVND (reference sequence). The CDR3 DNA reads as TGTGCCAGTAAGGGGGGGGTCTATCAGCCCCAGCATTTT. Translating it yields CASKGGVYQPQHF. The complete variable domain, with remaining parts taken from reference TRBV19 and TRBJ1-5, reads DGGITQSPKYLFRKEGQNVTLSCEQNLNHDAMYWYRQDPGQGLRLIYYSQIVNDFQKGDIAEGYSVSREKKESFPLTVTSAQKNPTAFYLCASKGGVYQPQHFGDGTRLSIL.

This chain uses TRBV7-2 with TRBJ2-7; D call uncertain. V shed 1 base and J shed 3 bases, with 7 bases lying between them. CDR1 and CDR2 (germline): SGHTA, FQGNSA. The CDR3 contains 13 residues. CDR3 loop: CASSLGAGYEQYF. The CDR3 DNA sequence: TGTGCCAGCAGCTTAGGAGCAGGCTACGAGCAGTACTTC. Full variable domain (outside the CDR3, taken from reference TRBV7-2 and TRBJ2-7): GAGVSQSPSNKVTEKGKDVELRCDPISGHTALYWYRQSLGQGLEFLIYFQGNSAPDKSGLPSDRFSAERTGGSVSTLTIQRTQQEDSAVYLCASSLGAGYEQYFGPGTRLTVT.

The chain has TRBV28 and TRBJ2-5; D gene uncertain. Germline V gene lookup returns CDR1 MDHEN and CDR2 SYDVKM. The CDR3 loop spans 14 amino acids. With 4 bases removed from V and 5 bases from J, the gap between germline ends came to 14 bases. The CDR3 is CASSSDLRRETQYF. DNA for the CDR3: TGTGCCAGCAGTTCCGACTTAAGGCGGGAGACCCAGTACTTC. The variable domain in full, completed from reference TRBV28 and TRBJ2-5, reads DVKVTQSSRYLVKRTGEKVFLECVQDMDHENMFWYRQDPGLGLRLIYFSYDVKMKEKGDIPEGYSVSREKKERFSLILESASTNQTSMYLCASSSDLRRETQYFGPGTRLLVL.

The chain has TRBV29-1 and TRBJ1-2; the match to TRBD1 covers 10 bases. Per germline, CDR1 SQVTM and CDR2 ANQGSEA. CDR3 size: 13 residues. V lost 4 bases and J lost 4; bases outside the gene matches: 3. DNA for the CDR3: TGCAGCGTTGGACAGGGGGCCGGCTATGGCTACACCTTC. Encoded protein: CSVGQGAGYGYTF.